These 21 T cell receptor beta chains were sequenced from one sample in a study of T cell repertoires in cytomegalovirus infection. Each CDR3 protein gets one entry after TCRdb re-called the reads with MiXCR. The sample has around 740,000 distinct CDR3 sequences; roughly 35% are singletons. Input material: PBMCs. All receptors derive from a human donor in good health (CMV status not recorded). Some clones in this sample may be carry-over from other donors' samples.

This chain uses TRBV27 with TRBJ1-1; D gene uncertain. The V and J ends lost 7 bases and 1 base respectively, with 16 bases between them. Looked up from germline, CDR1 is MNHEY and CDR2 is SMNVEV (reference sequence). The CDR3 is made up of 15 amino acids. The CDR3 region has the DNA TGTGCCAGCAAGTTGTACGACCCGGGGAACACTGAAGCTTTCTTT. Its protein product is CASKLYDPGNTEAFF.

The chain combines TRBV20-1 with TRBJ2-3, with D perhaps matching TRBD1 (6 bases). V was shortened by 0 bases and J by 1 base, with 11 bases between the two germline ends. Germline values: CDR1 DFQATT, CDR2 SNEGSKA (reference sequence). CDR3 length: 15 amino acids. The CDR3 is CSARDLPGGTDTQYF. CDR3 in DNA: TGCAGTGCTAGAGACCTGCCAGGGGGCACAGATACGCAGTATTTT.

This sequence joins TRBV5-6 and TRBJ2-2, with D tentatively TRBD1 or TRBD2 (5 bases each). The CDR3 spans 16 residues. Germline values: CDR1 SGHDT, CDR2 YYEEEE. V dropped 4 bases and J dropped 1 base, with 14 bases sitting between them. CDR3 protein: CASSPEGTVNTGELFF. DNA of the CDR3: TGTGCCAGCAGCCCAGAGGGGACGGTGAACACCGGGGAGCTGTTTTTT.

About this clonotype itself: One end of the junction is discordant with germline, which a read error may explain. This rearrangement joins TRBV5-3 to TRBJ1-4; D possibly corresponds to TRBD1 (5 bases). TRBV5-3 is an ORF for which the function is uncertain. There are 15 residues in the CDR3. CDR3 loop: CASSLKGSGNEKLFF. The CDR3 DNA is TGTGCCAGCAGCTTGAAGGGGTCGGGTAATGAAAAACTGTTTTTT.

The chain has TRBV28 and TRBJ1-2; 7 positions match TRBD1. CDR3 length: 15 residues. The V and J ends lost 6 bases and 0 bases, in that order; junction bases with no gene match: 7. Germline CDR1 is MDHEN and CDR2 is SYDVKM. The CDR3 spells CASRTDREANYGYTF. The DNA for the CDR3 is TGTGCCAGCAGAACCGACAGGGAAGCTAACTATGGCTACACCTTC.

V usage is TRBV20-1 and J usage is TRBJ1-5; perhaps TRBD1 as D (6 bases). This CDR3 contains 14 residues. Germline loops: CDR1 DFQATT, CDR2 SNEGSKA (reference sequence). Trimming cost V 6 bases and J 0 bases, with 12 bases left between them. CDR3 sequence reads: CSARNRDSNQPQHF. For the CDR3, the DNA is TGCAGTGCACGCAACAGGGATAGCAATCAGCCCCAGCATTTT.

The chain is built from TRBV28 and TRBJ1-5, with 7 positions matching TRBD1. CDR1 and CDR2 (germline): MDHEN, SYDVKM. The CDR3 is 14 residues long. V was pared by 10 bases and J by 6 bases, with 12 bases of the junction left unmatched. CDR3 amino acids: CAIEEEGATQPQHF. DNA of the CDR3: TGTGCCATCGAAGAGGAGGGGGCGACTCAGCCCCAGCATTTT.

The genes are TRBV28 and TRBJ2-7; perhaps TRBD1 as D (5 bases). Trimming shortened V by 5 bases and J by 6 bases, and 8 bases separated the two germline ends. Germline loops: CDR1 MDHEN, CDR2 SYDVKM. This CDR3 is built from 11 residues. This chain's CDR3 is CASSHQGEQYF. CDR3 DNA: TGTGCCAGCAGTCACCAGGGCGAGCAGTACTTC.

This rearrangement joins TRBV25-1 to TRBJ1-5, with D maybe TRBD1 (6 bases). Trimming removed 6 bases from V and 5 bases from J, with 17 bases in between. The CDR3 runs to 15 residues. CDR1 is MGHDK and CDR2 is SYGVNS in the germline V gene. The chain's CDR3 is CASSAGTPIYQPQHF. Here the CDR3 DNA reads TGTGCCAGCAGCGCCGGGACACCGATTTATCAGCCCCAGCATTTT. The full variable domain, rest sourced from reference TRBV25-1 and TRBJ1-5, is EADIYQTPRYLVIGTGKKITLECSQTMGHDKMYWYQQDPGMELHLIHYSYGVNSTEKGDLSSESTVSRIRTEHFPLTLESARPSHTSQYLCASSAGTPIYQPQHFGDGTRLSIL.

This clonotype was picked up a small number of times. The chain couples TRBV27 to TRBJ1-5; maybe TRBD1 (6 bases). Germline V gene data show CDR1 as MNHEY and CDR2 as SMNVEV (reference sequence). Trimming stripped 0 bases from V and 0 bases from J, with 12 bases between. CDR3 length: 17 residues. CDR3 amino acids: CASSLSGRGDSNQPQHF. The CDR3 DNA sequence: TGTGCCAGCAGTTTATCCGGCAGGGGTGATAGCAATCAGCCCCAGCATTTT.

The CDR3 DNA reads as TGTGCCAGCAGCTTAGGGTCTAGCGTCACAGATACGCAGTATTTT. Its protein product is CASSLGSSVTDTQYF. The rearrangement links TRBV7-6 to TRBJ2-3; D may be TRBD2 (6 bases). CDR1 is SGHVS, CDR2 FNYEAQ, per germline. Between the trimmed V and J ends, which lost 1 base and 2 bases, there was a span of 10 bases. The CDR3 runs to 15 residues. The full variable domain, completed using reference TRBV7-6 and TRBJ2-3, is GAGVSQSPRYKVTKRGQDVALRCDPISGHVSLYWYRQALGQGPEFLTYFNYEAQQDKSGLPNDRFSAERPEGSISTLTIQRTEQRDSAMYRCASSLGSSVTDTQYFGPGTRLTVL.

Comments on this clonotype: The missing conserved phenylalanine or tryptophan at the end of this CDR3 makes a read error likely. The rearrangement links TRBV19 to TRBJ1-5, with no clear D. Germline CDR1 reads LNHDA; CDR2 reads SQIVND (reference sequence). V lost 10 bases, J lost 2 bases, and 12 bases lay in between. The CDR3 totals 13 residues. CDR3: CATMDGGNQPQHL. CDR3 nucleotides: TGTGCCACTATGGACGGAGGCAATCAGCCCCAGCATTTG.

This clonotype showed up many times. This CDR3 is CASSPDSRQGEAFF. The DNA for the CDR3 is TGTGCCAGCAGTCCCGATAGTCGACAGGGTGAAGCTTTCTTT. The chain uses TRBV12-3 or TRBV12-4 and TRBJ1-1, with 7 bases lining up with TRBD1. The CDR3 has 14 amino acids. V was pared by 5 bases and J by 7 bases, with 10 bases of the junction left unmatched.

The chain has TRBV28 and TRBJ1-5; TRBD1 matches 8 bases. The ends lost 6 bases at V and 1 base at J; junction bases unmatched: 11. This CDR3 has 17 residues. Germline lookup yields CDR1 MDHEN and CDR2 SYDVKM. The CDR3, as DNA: TGTGCCAGCAGCAGCCGGGACAGGTTAAAAAGCAATCAGCCCCAGCATTTT. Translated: CASSSRDRLKSNQPQHF. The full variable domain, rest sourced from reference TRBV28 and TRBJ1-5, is DVKVTQSSRYLVKRTGEKVFLECVQDMDHENMFWYRQDPGLGLRLIYFSYDVKMKEKGDIPEGYSVSREKKERFSLILESASTNQTSMYLCASSSRDRLKSNQPQHFGDGTRLSIL.

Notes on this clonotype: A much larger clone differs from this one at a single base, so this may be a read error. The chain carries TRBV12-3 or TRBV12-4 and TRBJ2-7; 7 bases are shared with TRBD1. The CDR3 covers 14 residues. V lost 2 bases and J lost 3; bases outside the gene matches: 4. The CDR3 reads CASSLIGTDYEQYF. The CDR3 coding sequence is TGTGCCAGCAGTTTAATCGGGACAGACTACGAGCAGTACTTC.

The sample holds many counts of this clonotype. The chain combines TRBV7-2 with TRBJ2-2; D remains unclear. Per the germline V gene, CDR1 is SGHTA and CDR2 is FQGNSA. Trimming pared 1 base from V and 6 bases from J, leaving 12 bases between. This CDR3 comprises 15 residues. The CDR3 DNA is TGTGCCAGCAGCTTAGGCGTGGGATCGGCCGGGGAGCTGTTTTTT. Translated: CASSLGVGSAGELFF.

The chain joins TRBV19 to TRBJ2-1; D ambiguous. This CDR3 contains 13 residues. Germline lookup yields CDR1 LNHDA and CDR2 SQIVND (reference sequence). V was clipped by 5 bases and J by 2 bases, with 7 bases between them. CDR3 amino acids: CASSPWTYNEQFF. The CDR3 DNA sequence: TGTGCCAGTAGTCCCTGGACCTACAATGAGCAGTTCTTC.

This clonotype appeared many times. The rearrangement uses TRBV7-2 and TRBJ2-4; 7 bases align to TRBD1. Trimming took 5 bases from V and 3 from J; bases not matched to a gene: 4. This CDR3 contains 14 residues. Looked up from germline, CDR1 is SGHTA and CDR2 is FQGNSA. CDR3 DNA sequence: TGTGCCAGCAGCCTGAGACAGGGCAAAAACATTCAGTACTTC. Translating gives CASSLRQGKNIQYF.

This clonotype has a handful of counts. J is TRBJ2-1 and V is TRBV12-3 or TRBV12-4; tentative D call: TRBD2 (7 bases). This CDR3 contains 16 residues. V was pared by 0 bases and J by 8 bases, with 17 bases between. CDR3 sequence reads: CASSLALRGAGDEQFF. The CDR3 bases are TGTGCCAGCAGTTTAGCGCTTCGGGGGGCTGGGGATGAGCAGTTCTTC.

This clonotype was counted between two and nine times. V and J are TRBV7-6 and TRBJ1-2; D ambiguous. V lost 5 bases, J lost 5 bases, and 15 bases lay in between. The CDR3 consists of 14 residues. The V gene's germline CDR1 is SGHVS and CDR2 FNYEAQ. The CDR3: CASSPTPRSYGYTF. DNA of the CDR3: TGTGCCAGCAGCCCGACTCCTCGATCTTATGGCTACACCTTC.

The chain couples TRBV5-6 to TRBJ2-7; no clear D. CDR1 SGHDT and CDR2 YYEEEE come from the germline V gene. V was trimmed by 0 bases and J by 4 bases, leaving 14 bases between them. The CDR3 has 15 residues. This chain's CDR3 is CASSLAGTPRYEQYF. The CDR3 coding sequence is TGTGCCAGCAGCTTGGCAGGAACTCCCCGATACGAGCAGTACTTC.